This T cell receptor beta chain emerged from a study of blood T cell repertoires in COVID-19. Repertoires were generated with immunoSEQ multiplex PCR, while TCRdb's copy carries only in-frame clones and drops some. The table lists around 140,000 clones, around 86% of them singletons, with 11% in the top ten. Sequences were obtained from PBMCs or T cells enriched from blood (not recorded which). This sequence originates from a man between 60 and 75 years old who had recovered from COVID-19.

This chain's CDR3 is CATSDPGKEQFF. The CDR3 DNA reads as TGTGCCACCAGTGACCCCGGGAAAGAGCAGTTCTTC. The genes are TRBV24-1 and TRBJ2-1; the D gene is possibly TRBD2 (5 bases). V was pared by 4 bases and J by 10 bases, with 10 bases between. The germline V gene encodes CDR1 KGHDR and CDR2 SFDVKD. The CDR3 covers 12 residues.